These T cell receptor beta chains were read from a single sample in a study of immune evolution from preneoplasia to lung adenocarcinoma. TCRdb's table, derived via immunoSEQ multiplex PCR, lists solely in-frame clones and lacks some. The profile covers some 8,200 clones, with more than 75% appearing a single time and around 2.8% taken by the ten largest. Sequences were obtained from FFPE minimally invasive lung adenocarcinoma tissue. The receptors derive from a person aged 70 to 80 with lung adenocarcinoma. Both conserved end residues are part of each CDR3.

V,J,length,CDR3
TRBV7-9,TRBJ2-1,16,CASSVYSSPGSNEQFF
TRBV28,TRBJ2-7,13,CASSLWVGFEQYF
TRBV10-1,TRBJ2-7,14,CASSFGQGSHEQYF
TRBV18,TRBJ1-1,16,CASSPGNPNMNTEAFF
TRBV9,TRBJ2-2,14,CASSVLHNTGELFF
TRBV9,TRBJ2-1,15,CASNPSPAGYNEQFF
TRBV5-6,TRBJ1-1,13,CASSLEGVSSAFF
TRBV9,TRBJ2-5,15,CASSEQPGSGETQYF
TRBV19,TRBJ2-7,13,CASMGQSSYEQYF
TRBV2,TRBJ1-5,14,CASSPGTSNQPQHF
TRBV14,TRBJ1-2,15,CASSQDRTTGGGYTF
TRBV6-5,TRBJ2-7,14,CASSYTGLSYEQYF
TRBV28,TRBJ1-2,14,CASSLQGQVYGYTF
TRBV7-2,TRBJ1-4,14,CASSLAGMTEKLFF
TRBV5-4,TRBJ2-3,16,CASSFLAGGPTDTQYF
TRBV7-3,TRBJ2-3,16,CASSKTSGATTDTQYF
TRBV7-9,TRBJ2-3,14,CASSLASPTDTQYF
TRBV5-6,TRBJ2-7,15,CASSLEAGGPYEQYF
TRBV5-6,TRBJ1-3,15,CASSFARASGNTIYF
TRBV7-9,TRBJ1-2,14,CASSLVTGGYGYTF
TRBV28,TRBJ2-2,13,CASSWDVTGELFF
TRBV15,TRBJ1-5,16,CATSREGRGINQPQHF
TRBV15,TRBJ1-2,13,CATSRDSDYGYTF
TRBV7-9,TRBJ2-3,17,CASSPRTSGSSTDTQYF
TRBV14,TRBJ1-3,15,CASSQERRRVDTIYF
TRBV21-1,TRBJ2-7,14,CASSKGDSTYEQYF
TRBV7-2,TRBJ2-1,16,CASSLFLQGTYNEQFF
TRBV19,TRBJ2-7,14,CASSIGPGGYEQYF
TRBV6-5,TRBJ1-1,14,CASRGTDRDTEAFF
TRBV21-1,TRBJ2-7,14,CASHLRRGDYEQYF
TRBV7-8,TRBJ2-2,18,CASSGDGTSDRNTGELFF
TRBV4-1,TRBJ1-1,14,CASSQDVKNTEAFF
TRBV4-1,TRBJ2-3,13,CASSPPSTDTQYF
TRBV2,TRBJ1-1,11,CASRKNPEAFF
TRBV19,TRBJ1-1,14,CASRDDRANTEAFF
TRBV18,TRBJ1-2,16,CASSPLKTGVFYGYTF
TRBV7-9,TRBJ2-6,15,CASSTQGSGANVLTF
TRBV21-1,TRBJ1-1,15,CASSGQQGDGTEAFF
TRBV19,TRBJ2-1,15,CASGYGQGADNEQFF
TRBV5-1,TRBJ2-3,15,CASSFRDSLTDTQYF
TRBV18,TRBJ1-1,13,CASSPRQNTEAFF
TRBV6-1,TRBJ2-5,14,CASSRWGRQETQYF
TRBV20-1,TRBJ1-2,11,CSARWEVGYTF
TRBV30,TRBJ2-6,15,CAWAQGADGANVLTF
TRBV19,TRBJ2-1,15,CASSIRRGGNNEQFF
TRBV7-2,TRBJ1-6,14,CASSLLQPVSPLHF
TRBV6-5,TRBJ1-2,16,CASSYSGDRSFYGYTF
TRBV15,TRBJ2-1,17,CATSRESRGPTYNEQFF
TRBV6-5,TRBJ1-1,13,CASRSRGYTEAFF
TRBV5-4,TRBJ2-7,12,CASSLTAYEQYF
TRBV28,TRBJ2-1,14,CASSLGGPYNEQFF